These T cell receptor beta chains were read from a single sample in a study of blood T cell repertoires in COVID-19. Some clones are missing from TCRdb's copy, which holds only in-frame ones; the method was immunoSEQ multiplex PCR. This sample has a few hundred thousand clones, with approximately 87% found just once. The sample was peripheral blood. The origin of the receptors is a woman younger than 45 with COVID-19, enrolled during active disease. CDR3s include the opening cysteine and the closing phenylalanine or tryptophan. A D gene is named only where the DNA matches it firmly. Only some rows state a clone size, as once, few, many or a class for expanded clones.

V	J	D	size	DNA	CDR3
TRBV7-9	TRBJ2-1	TRBD2	-	TGTGCCAGCAGTCAGAGGGCTAGCGGGAGTGTCGATGAGCAGTTCTTC	CASSQRASGSVDEQFF
TRBV29-1	TRBJ1-1	-	-	TGCAGCGTTGAAGTCGGAGGTAACACTGAAGCTTTCTTT	CSVEVGGNTEAFF
TRBV12-3/TRBV12-4	TRBJ2-1	-	-	TGTGCCAGCAGTCAGGACAGAGGGTGGGAGCAGTTCTTC	CASSQDRGWEQFF
TRBV29-1	TRBJ1-1	TRBD1	-	TGCAGCGGAGAGGGGACAGGGGAAGCTTTCTTT	CSGEGTGEAFF
TRBV7-9	TRBJ1-4	-	-	TGTGCCAGCAGCCTGGGATTTTCGGGAGAAAAACTGTTTTTT	CASSLGFSGEKLFF
TRBV18	TRBJ1-3	TRBD1	-	TGTGCCAGCTCACTGGGACAGGGAGCTGGAAACACCATATATTTT	CASSLGQGAGNTIYF
TRBV7-6	TRBJ1-1	TRBD1	few	TGTGCCAGCAGCTTTGAGGGGGCTTTGGATACTGAAGCTTTCTTT	CASSFEGALDTEAFF
TRBV7-9	TRBJ1-2	TRBD1	-	TGTGCCAGCAGCTTAGTCGGGACAGGGGCAAACTATGGCTACACCTTC	CASSLVGTGANYGYTF
TRBV7-8	TRBJ2-1	-	-	TGTGCCAGCAGCTTATCCAGCGGTGAGCAGTTCTTC	CASSLSSGEQFF
TRBV28	TRBJ1-1	-	-	TGTGCCAGCAGTGTGCGGAACAAAGCTTTCTTT	CASSVRNKAFF
TRBV2	TRBJ1-4	TRBD1	-	TGTGCCAGCACCACGGGACAGGGCATGGGGCGAGGGGAAAAACTGTTTTTT	CASTTGQGMGRGEKLFF
TRBV19	TRBJ2-1	-	-	TGTGCCAGTAGTATAGCCCCGAACCAGATCTACAATGAGCAGTTCTTC	CASSIAPNQIYNEQFF
TRBV9	TRBJ1-3	TRBD1	-	TGTGCCAGCAGCCCCCCGGGGACAGGTGGAAACACCATATATTTT	CASSPPGTGGNTIYF
TRBV18	TRBJ1-3	TRBD1	-	TGTGCCAGCTCACCGTTCAGGGGGCGCGACCTAAACACCATATATTTT	CASSPFRGRDLNTIYF
TRBV5-8	TRBJ1-2	-	many	TGTGCCAGCAGCCCCAGACTTGCTAACTATGGCTACACCTTC	CASSPRLANYGYTF
TRBV6-5	TRBJ1-1	-	-	TGTGCCGTTGGGGGGGTTAGCACTGAAGCTTTCTTT	CAVGGVSTEAFF
TRBV28	TRBJ1-2	-	-	TGTGCCAGCAGTTTAAGGGGGAACTATGGCTACACCTTC	CASSLRGNYGYTF